The 28 T cell receptor beta chains below were found in one sample sequenced in a study of T cells expressing NK-cell markers. Using the 5' RACE reads, TCRdb records one entry per CDR3 protein without DNA. The sample totals a few hundred thousand distinct CDR3 sequences. Sequences were obtained from blood T cells: a sorted CD56 or NKG2C T cell subset, CD4+ or CD8+ T cells, or bulk PBMC T cells (not recorded which). All receptors come from a man aged 18-70 years in good health.

The chain combines TRBV6-5 with TRBJ1-6. Germline-derived CDR1 and CDR2 are MNHEY and SVGAGI. The CDR3 is made up of 16 amino acids. Here the CDR3 reads CASSNSVQIYNSPLHF.

This chain joins TRBV7-3 and TRBJ2-3; TCRdb's D gene call, TRBD2, goes unchecked for lack of DNA. The CDR3 is made up of 18 amino acids. CDR1 is SGHTA, CDR2 FQGTGA, per germline. The CDR3 reads CASSPRGTSGGSTDTQYF.

The CDR3 protein is CASSLGWGVEDIQYF. V and J are TRBV7-9 and TRBJ2-4; TCRdb's D gene call, TRBD2, goes unchecked for lack of DNA. Germline CDR1 is SEHNR and CDR2 is FQNEAQ (reference sequence). The CDR3 covers 15 residues.

The chain is built from TRBV5-1 and TRBJ1-1; TCRdb outputs TRBD1, but without DNA this stays unchecked. Germline CDR1 is SGHRS and CDR2 is YFSETQ. This CDR3 has 16 residues. CDR3 sequence: CASSLDRGTGNTEAFF.

V usage is TRBV2 and J usage is TRBJ1-2; the TCRdb call, TRBD1, lacks DNA for checking. This CDR3 has 18 residues. In germline, CDR1 is SNHLY, CDR2 FYNNEI. The CDR3 reads CASSFLRKQRGHHYGYTF.

This chain uses TRBV7-9 with TRBJ2-3; TCRdb's D call of TRBD2 is untestable without DNA. Germline CDR1 SEHNR, CDR2 FQNEAQ (reference sequence). The CDR3 sequence is 12 residues long. The CDR3 loop is CASSSGLGTQYF.

The gene calls are TRBV7-9 and TRBJ2-2; without DNA, the TCRdb call of TRBD2 cannot be checked. This CDR3 has 14 residues. In germline, CDR1 is SEHNR, CDR2 FQNEAQ (reference sequence). The CDR3 is CASSGQAEGGELFF.

The chain uses TRBV27 and TRBJ1-1; TCRdb's D call of TRBD1 is untestable without DNA. This CDR3 contains 14 residues. Germline V gene data show CDR1 as MNHEY and CDR2 as SMNVEV (reference sequence). The CDR3: CASRPGVIGTEAFF.

This sequence joins TRBV18 and TRBJ2-1. The CDR3 has 15 amino acids. The V gene's germline CDR1 is KGHSH and CDR2 LQKENI. CDR3 sequence: CASSPGRSTYNEQFF.

The chain joins TRBV5-6 to TRBJ2-5; with no DNA, the TCRdb D assignment of TRBD2 cannot be verified. Germline V CDR1 and CDR2: SGHDT, YYEEEE. This CDR3 has 14 amino acids. The CDR3: CASSSYGPQETQYF.

The V gene is TRBV12-3 or TRBV12-4, the J gene TRBJ1-2; the D call of TRBD1 rests on TCRdb alone, since no DNA is present to check it. The CDR3 contains 16 residues. CDR3 residues: CASSFGSGGGNYGYTF.

The chain has TRBV6-1 and TRBJ1-2; TCRdb's assignment of TRBD1 cannot be checked, as there is no DNA. Germline V CDR1 and CDR2: MNHNS, SASEGT. The CDR3 length is 14 residues. The CDR3: CASSPRQVKSGYTF.

The J gene is TRBJ2-7, the V gene TRBV5-1; TCRdb indicates TRBD2, and absent DNA this call remains unverified. The CDR3 has 15 amino acids. The germline V gene has CDR1 SGHRS and CDR2 YFSETQ. CDR3 amino acids: CASSLEAGGPYEQYF.

The chain combines TRBV6-5 with TRBJ2-1; TCRdb calls TRBD1, which cannot be checked without DNA. The CDR3 sequence is 15 residues long. Per the germline V gene, CDR1 is MNHEY and CDR2 is SVGAGI. CDR3 residues: CASSYLPGGTNEQFF.

The V and J genes are TRBV14 and TRBJ2-2; the TRBD1 assignment by TCRdb is unverifiable without DNA. CDR3 length: 16 residues. The germline gives CDR1 SGHDN, CDR2 FVKESK. CDR3 in amino acids: CASSRTLGGSGGELFF.

This sequence joins TRBV27 and TRBJ2-1; the D gene TCRdb calls, TRBD2, cannot be checked with no DNA. The CDR3 spans 14 residues. CDR1 and CDR2 from the germline V gene are MNHEY and SMNVEV (reference sequence). The CDR3: CASSRLAGGDEQFF.

J is TRBJ2-5 and V is TRBV7-8; TCRdb designates TRBD2, a call that cannot be tested without DNA. The germline gives CDR1 SGHVS, CDR2 FQNEAQ. This CDR3 is built from 13 residues. The CDR3 protein is CASSFAGPKTQYF. Looking up the rest from reference TRBV7-8 and TRBJ2-5 gives the full variable domain: GAGVSQSPRYKVAKRGQDVALRCDPISGHVSLFWYQQALGQGPEFLTYFQNEAQLDKSGLPSDRFFAERPEGSVSTLKIQRTQQEDSAVYLCASSFAGPKTQYFGPGTRLLVL.

The chain's CDR3 is CASTPDSQGEKLFF. The chain is built from TRBV7-9 and TRBJ1-4; TCRdb outputs TRBD1, but without DNA this stays unchecked. Per the germline V gene, CDR1 is SEHNR and CDR2 is FQNEAQ (reference sequence). The CDR3 runs 14 residues. Looking up the rest from reference TRBV7-9 and TRBJ1-4 gives the full variable domain: DTGVSQNPRHKITKRGQNVTFRCDPISEHNRLYWYRQTLGQGPEFLTYFQNEAQLEKSRLLSDRFSAERPKGSFSTLEIQRTEQGDSAMYLCASTPDSQGEKLFFGSGTQLSVL.

V gene TRBV7-9 combines with J gene TRBJ1-1; TCRdb's D call, TRBD1, is unchecked because there is no DNA. Per germline, CDR1 SEHNR and CDR2 FQNEAQ (reference sequence). CDR3 length equals 15 residues. The CDR3 protein is CASSLAGQGDTEAFF.

The rearrangement joins TRBV27 to TRBJ2-2; TCRdb proposes TRBD2, but this gene call is untestable without DNA. Germline V lookup: CDR1 MNHEY, CDR2 SMNVEV (reference sequence). CDR3 length: 15 amino acids. The CDR3: CASSFSAGVTGELFF.

V gene TRBV29-1 combines with J gene TRBJ2-5; TCRdb's D call of TRBD2 is untestable without DNA. There are 11 residues in the CDR3. Germline CDR1 and CDR2: SQVTM and ANQGSEA. CDR3: CSARVPETQYF.

The rearrangement uses TRBV7-2 and TRBJ2-5; TCRdb designates TRBD2, a call that cannot be tested without DNA. From germline, CDR1 is SGHTA and CDR2 FQGNSA. This CDR3 has 16 amino acids. The CDR3 reads CASSLYPRGYQETQYF.

J is TRBJ1-1 and V is TRBV27. The CDR3 sequence is 14 residues long. Germline V lookup: CDR1 MNHEY, CDR2 SMNVEV (reference sequence). The CDR3 reads CASSSYGFWTEAFF.

The genes are TRBV18 and TRBJ1-1; TCRdb calls TRBD1, which cannot be checked without DNA. The CDR3 loop spans 13 amino acids. CDR1 and CDR2 from the germline V gene are KGHSH and LQKENI. This chain's CDR3 is CASSYRQDTEAFF.

V gene TRBV15 combines with J gene TRBJ2-3. Germline V gene sequence: CDR1 LNHNV, CDR2 YYDKDF (reference sequence). The CDR3 covers 13 residues. The CDR3 sequence: CATSRGSLLAQYF.

This rearrangement joins TRBV6-1 to TRBJ1-2. This CDR3 comprises 14 residues. Germline CDR1 and CDR2: MNHNS and SASEGT. The CDR3 spells CASSEGGANYGYTF.

This chain joins TRBV5-1 and TRBJ2-3; checking the TCRdb D call of TRBD1 is not possible without DNA. There are 14 residues in the CDR3. Germline lookup yields CDR1 SGHRS and CDR2 YFSETQ. CDR3: CASSLPGGTDTQYF.

The gene calls are TRBV20-1 and TRBJ2-5; TCRdb gives TRBD1 as the D gene, but with no DNA this cannot be confirmed. The CDR3 spans 15 residues. Germline V lookup: CDR1 DFQATT, CDR2 SNEGSKA (reference sequence). The chain's CDR3 is CSADSIAPTSETQYF.